The 28 T cell receptor beta chains listed next were all sequenced from one sample in a study of cytomegalovirus exposure and HLA in healthy donors (dated by TCRdb to 2015 to 2018). Libraries came from the immunoSEQ multiplex PCR assay. The multiplex PCR relied on a mix of 60 forward primers for TCR Vbeta segments and 13 reverse primers for TCR Jbeta segments. Here the immuneACCESS table is served through TCRdb, limited to in-frame sequences with V and J called. Missing clones are a known gap in these copies; in checked studies unresolved V genes cover under half, and the rest lacks a known reason. This sample has about 110,000 clones in its table, and around 80% of those were observed once. Together, the top ten hold approximately 3% of the sample. The sequencing input was PBMCs. These receptors all come from a woman aged 40 to 50 in good health and CMV-seronegative.

V usage is TRBV18 and J usage is TRBJ1-3; D is ambiguous. The V end lost 3 bases, the J end lost 0 bases, and 12 bases lay between the germline ends. Looked up from germline, CDR1 is KGHSH and CDR2 is LQKENI. This CDR3 is 16 amino acids long. The CDR3 region is CASSPQDTRSGNTIYF. CDR3 nucleotides: TGTGCCAGCTCACCTCAAGACACACGCTCTGGAAACACCATATATTTT.

This clone appeared a few times. V is TRBV7-2 and J is TRBJ2-7; 9 bases are shared with TRBD1. Trimming cost V 1 base and J 4 bases; bases outside gene matches: 2. Germline assignment: CDR1 SGHTA and CDR2 FQGNSA. The CDR3 consists of 14 residues. CDR3 in amino acids: CASSLGGQGYEQYF. As DNA, the CDR3 is TGTGCCAGCAGCTTAGGGGGACAGGGATACGAGCAGTACTTC.

CDR3 region: CASSPGISGAYNEQFF. The CDR3 nucleotides read TGTGCCAGCAGTCCAGGTATTAGCGGGGCCTACAATGAGCAGTTCTTC. The chain uses TRBV7-8 and TRBJ2-1, with 8 bases that match TRBD2. CDR3 length equals 16 residues. V was clipped by 6 bases and J by 2 bases; unmatched bases: 9. Per germline, CDR1 SGHVS and CDR2 FQNEAQ.

The chain employs TRBV27 and TRBJ1-4; D remains unclear. This CDR3 has 15 amino acids. With 6 bases removed from V and 5 bases from J, the gap between germline ends came to 16 bases. The germline gives CDR1 MNHEY, CDR2 SMNVEV (reference sequence). In DNA form, the CDR3 reads TGTGCCAGCAGCCCTTCTCTGCGCCCCAATGAAAAACTGTTTTTT. Its translation is CASSPSLRPNEKLFF. The full variable domain, its missing parts supplied by reference TRBV27 and TRBJ1-4, is EAQVTQNPRYLITVTGKKLTVTCSQNMNHEYMSWYRQDPGLGLRQIYYSMNVEVTDKGDVPEGYKVSRKEKRNFPLILESPSPNQTSLYFCASSPSLRPNEKLFFGSGTQLSVL.

The genes are TRBV18 and TRBJ1-5; 7 positions agree with TRBD1. The V segment lost 3 bases and the J segment 6 bases; nucleotides outside the gene matches: 5. Germline V gene lookup returns CDR1 KGHSH and CDR2 LQKENI. The CDR3 contains 14 residues. The CDR3 region has the DNA TGTGCCAGCTCACCTACAGGGGAGGTTCAGCCCCAGCATTTT. Residues: CASSPTGEVQPQHF.

In this sample, this clone turned up a few times. The chain is built from TRBV5-1 and TRBJ1-1; 8 bases fit TRBD1. Trimming removed 7 bases from V and 5 bases from J; junction bases left unmatched: 7. The CDR3 runs 13 residues. Germline lookup yields CDR1 SGHRS and CDR2 YFSETQ. The CDR3, as DNA: TGCGCCAGCTCCCAGGGGGCAGGAACTGAAGCTTTCTTT. It encodes CASSQGAGTEAFF.

This clone has a single count. The J gene is TRBJ2-2, the V gene TRBV14; D perhaps matches TRBD2 (5 bases). Deletions cut 2 bases from V and 15 bases from J, with 25 bases between. The germline V gene has CDR1 SGHDN and CDR2 FVKESK. The CDR3 length is 16 residues. CDR3 region: CASSQLASAGNEKMFF. CDR3 sequence (DNA): TGTGCCAGCAGCCAACTAGCCTCGGCTGGTAACGAGAAGATGTTTTTT. Using reference TRBV14 and TRBJ2-2 for the parts outside the CDR3, the full variable domain is EAGVTQFPSHSVIEKGQTVTLRCDPISGHDNLYWYRRVMGKEIKFLLHFVKESKQDESGMPNNRFLAERTGGTYSTLKVQPAELEDSGVYFCASSQLASAGNEKMFFGEGSRLTVL.

With respect to this clone: Other DNA sequences of this sample code for an identical CDR3. The V and J genes are TRBV10-1 and TRBJ1-1; D is perhaps TRBD1 (6 bases). V was trimmed by 9 bases and J by 1 base, leaving 12 bases between them. CDR3 length: 13 amino acids. The germline CDR1 and CDR2 sequences are WNHNN and SYGVQD (reference sequence). DNA of the CDR3: TGCGCCAGTAGTCCGACAGGGAACACTGAAGCTTTCTTT. Amino acids: CASSPTGNTEAFF.

This clone occurred a few times. This chain links TRBV7-2 with TRBJ2-7; D call uncertain. CDR3 size: 11 residues. In germline, CDR1 is SGHTA, CDR2 FQGNSA. The V and J ends lost 3 bases and 3 bases respectively, with 3 bases between them. The CDR3 sequence: CASSFRYEQYF. Written as DNA, the CDR3 is TGTGCCAGCAGCTTCCGCTACGAGCAGTACTTC.

The chain recombines TRBV13 with TRBJ2-3, with D possibly matching TRBD2 (6 bases). Trimming removed 0 bases at V and 2 bases at J, with 15 bases between. Per the germline V gene, CDR1 is PRHDT and CDR2 is FYEKMQ (reference sequence). The CDR3 is 17 residues long. The CDR3 nucleotides read TGTGCCAGCAGCTTAGGCCGAGGTGGCGGGAACACAGATACGCAGTATTTT. Translated, it gives CASSLGRGGGNTDTQYF.

The chain employs TRBV10-3 and TRBJ1-1; D gene uncertain. Between the trimmed V and J ends, which lost 0 bases and 1 base, there was a span of 9 bases. Germline V gene data show CDR1 as ENHRY and CDR2 as SYGVKD. This CDR3 is 15 amino acids long. Here the CDR3 reads CAISESPGKNTEAFF. As DNA, the CDR3 is TGTGCCATCAGTGAGTCCCCGGGTAAGAACACTGAAGCTTTCTTT.

The V gene is TRBV15, the J gene TRBJ2-5; perhaps TRBD1 as D (5 bases). The DNA end favors TRBJ2-7, so the J call may be wrong. The CDR3 runs 15 residues. CDR1 and CDR2 (germline): LNHNV, YYDKDF (reference sequence). CDR3: CATSRDRGGSYEQYF. CDR3 nucleotide sequence: TGTGCCACCAGCAGAGATAGGGGTGGATCCTACGAGCAGTACTTC.

The CDR3 DNA reads as TGTGCCAGCAGCAATAGCGGGGGAGAGAACACCGGGGAGCTGTTTTTT. Its protein product is CASSNSGGENTGELFF. The J gene is TRBJ2-2, the V gene TRBV7-2; TRBD2 aligns across 9 bases. The CDR3 sequence is 16 residues long. The ends lost 5 bases at V and 1 base at J; junction bases unmatched: 5. Germline V gene lookup returns CDR1 SGHTA and CDR2 FQGNSA.

V is TRBV7-9 and J is TRBJ2-1, with 8 bases lining up with TRBD1. The CDR3 totals 16 residues. Trimming took 2 bases from V and 6 from J; bases not matched to a gene: 9. Per germline, CDR1 SEHNR and CDR2 FQNEAQ (reference sequence). The chain's CDR3 is CASSLSHTGGFNEQFF. The CDR3 DNA sequence: TGTGCCAGCAGCTTATCTCACACAGGGGGTTTCAATGAGCAGTTCTTC.

The CDR3 reads CASSGGQTYEQYF. As DNA, the CDR3 is TGTGCCAGCAGTGGGGGACAGACCTACGAGCAGTACTTC. The V gene is TRBV6-6, the J gene TRBJ2-7; 7 bases map to TRBD1. J gave up 2 bases and V 5 bases, and 3 bases lay outside the gene matches. The CDR3 loop spans 13 amino acids. CDR1 is MNHNY and CDR2 is SVGAGI in the germline V gene (reference sequence).

This clone appeared a single time. The J gene is TRBJ2-3, the V gene TRBV7-2; 7 positions match TRBD1. The CDR3 has 16 residues. Losses at the gene ends were 5 bases for V and 3 bases for J; bases not matched to a gene: 11. Germline loops: CDR1 SGHTA, CDR2 FQGNSA. The CDR3 region is CASSGPGTDVTDTQYF. For the CDR3, the DNA is TGTGCCAGCAGCGGGCCCGGGACAGATGTGACAGATACGCAGTATTTT.

This sequence joins TRBV7-9 and TRBJ2-3; tentatively, D is TRBD1 (5 bases). Trimming removed 6 bases at V and 0 bases at J, with 10 bases between. The CDR3 extends over 14 amino acids. The germline V gene has CDR1 SEHNR and CDR2 FQNEAQ (reference sequence). CDR3 region: CASSLRQSTDTQYF. CDR3 nucleotide sequence: TGTGCCAGCAGTCTCCGACAGAGCACAGATACGCAGTATTTT. Combining the CDR3 with reference TRBV7-9 and TRBJ2-3 gives the whole variable domain DTGVSQNPRHKITKRGQNVTFRCDPISEHNRLYWYRQTLGQGPEFLTYFQNEAQLEKSRLLSDRFSAERPKGSFSTLEIQRTEQGDSAMYLCASSLRQSTDTQYFGPGTRLTVL.

The V gene is TRBV6-1, the J gene TRBJ1-2, with 8 bases that match TRBD1. J lost 7 bases, V lost 2 bases, and 6 bases had no gene match. This CDR3 is built from 14 residues. CDR1 is MNHNS and CDR2 is SASEGT in the germline V gene. In nucleotides, the CDR3 is TGTGCCAGCAGTGAACACCGGCAGGGGGCTGGCTACACCTTC. Translation: CASSEHRQGAGYTF.

The gene calls are TRBV9 and TRBJ1-1; possibly TRBD1 for D (5 bases). The ends were cut back, 3 bases at V and 1 base at J, with 13 bases in the middle. From germline, CDR1 is SGDLS and CDR2 YYNGEE. The CDR3 covers 15 residues. CDR3 bases: TGTGCCAGCAGCGCCTCGACGGGGGGGAACACTGAAGCTTTCTTT. It specifies CASSASTGGNTEAFF.

V is TRBV4-3 and J is TRBJ1-2; D is perhaps TRBD1 (6 bases). The V gene's germline CDR1 is LGHNA and CDR2 YSLEER. This CDR3 contains 15 residues. V was pared by 0 bases and J by 6 bases, with 14 bases between. CDR3 protein: CASSQDRAGAHGYTF. The CDR3 nucleotides are TGCGCCAGCAGCCAAGATAGGGCAGGGGCCCATGGCTACACCTTC.

This sequence joins TRBV5-1 and TRBJ2-2; D might be TRBD1 (6 bases). CDR1 is SGHRS and CDR2 is YFSETQ in the germline V gene. The ends were cut back, 5 bases at V and 1 base at J, with 9 bases in the middle. This CDR3 spans 14 amino acids. The CDR3 nucleotides are TGCGCCAGCAGTAGGGACAAGAACACCGGGGAGCTGTTTTTT. This translates into CASSRDKNTGELFF.

This clone appeared a few times. The gene calls are TRBV28 and TRBJ1-5; no firm D call. The CDR3 spans 14 residues. Germline loops: CDR1 MDHEN, CDR2 SYDVKM. Between the trimmed V and J ends, which lost 4 bases and 5 bases, there was a span of 12 bases. CDR3 amino acids: CASSCPRFYQPQHF. As DNA, the CDR3 is TGTGCCAGCAGTTGCCCCAGATTCTATCAGCCCCAGCATTTT.

This clone has only one observation. The chain recombines TRBV7-2 with TRBJ2-2; perhaps TRBD1 as D (8 bases). Germline CDR1 and CDR2: SGHTA and FQGNSA. Trimming left V 2 bases short and J 6 bases short, with 10 bases between. The CDR3 is 14 residues long. CDR3 sequence: CASSLTGGAGELFF. Written as DNA, the CDR3 is TGTGCCAGCAGCTTAACAGGGGGGGCCGGGGAGCTGTTTTTT.

The chain is built from TRBV19 and TRBJ1-6, with a weak D call TRBD1 (6 bases). Trimming pared 4 bases from V and 10 bases from J, leaving 11 bases between. The V gene's germline CDR1 is LNHDA and CDR2 SQIVND (reference sequence). The CDR3 runs to 13 residues. The CDR3: CASSNAGASPLHF. The CDR3 DNA reads as TGTGCCAGTAGTAATGCAGGGGCATCACCCCTCCACTTT.

The V gene is TRBV28, the J gene TRBJ1-2, with TRBD1 as a possible D gene (6 bases). This CDR3 region has 12 residues. Germline V gene data show CDR1 as MDHEN and CDR2 as SYDVKM. Trimming took 3 bases from V and 8 from J, leaving 10 bases between them. In DNA form, the CDR3 reads TGTGCCAGCAGTTTCAGGGGAAGCGGCTACACCTTC. As protein: CASSFRGSGYTF.

The chain links TRBV18 to TRBJ1-5; D uncertain. Germline V gene lookup returns CDR1 KGHSH and CDR2 LQKENI. This CDR3 is 14 amino acids long. Trimming took 5 bases from V and 0 from J, leaving 8 bases between them. CDR3 sequence: CASSGSYSNQPQHF. The CDR3 nucleotides read TGTGCCAGCTCAGGGAGTTATAGCAATCAGCCCCAGCATTTT.

V gene TRBV7-2 combines with J gene TRBJ2-5, with D possibly matching TRBD2 (5 bases). This CDR3 is 15 amino acids long. Germline V gives CDR1 SGHTA, CDR2 FQGNSA. V lost 5 bases, J lost 0 bases, and 13 bases lay in between. The CDR3 nucleotides read TGTGCCAGCAGCCGATCTAGCTTGTACCAAGAGACCCAGTACTTC. Amino acids: CASSRSSLYQETQYF. Based on the CDR3 plus reference TRBV7-2 and TRBJ2-5, the full variable domain is GAGVSQSPSNKVTEKGKDVELRCDPISGHTALYWYRQSLGQGLEFLIYFQGNSAPDKSGLPSDRFSAERTGGSVSTLTIQRTQQEDSAVYLCASSRSSLYQETQYFGPGTRLLVL.

The V call is TRBV7-2, the J call TRBJ2-7; 8 bases line up with TRBD2. Trimming took 1 base from V and 7 from J; bases not matched to a gene: 9. This CDR3 has 15 amino acids. Germline assignment: CDR1 SGHTA and CDR2 FQGNSA. This CDR3 reads CASSLDPGGKGEQYF. CDR3 DNA sequence: TGTGCCAGCAGCTTAGACCCGGGGGGGAAGGGGGAGCAGTACTTC.